This paragraph reports one T cell receptor (beta chain). No antigen is known for it. The V gene's germline CDR1 is SGHKS and CDR2 YYEKEE (reference sequence). The V and J ends lost 0 bases and 2 bases respectively, with 7 bases between them. This CDR3 spans 14 amino acids. TCRdb keeps only in-frame clones here, not all; method: immunoSEQ multiplex PCR. The table includes tens of thousands of clones, 95% detected once. The source of the sample is a study of circulating and synovial CD4+ cells in juvenile arthritis. Study results and caveats: Some such blood samples were as oligoclonal as synovium.

The specimen sequenced was CD4+ T cells from blood. The genes are TRBV5-5 and TRBJ2-3; D uncertain. The source of this sequence is a human donor with juvenile idiopathic arthritis. The CDR3 reads CASSLDRATDTQYF. The CDR3, as DNA: TGTGCCAGCAGCTTGGATCGCGCCACAGATACGCAGTATTTT.